This paragraph reports one T cell receptor beta chain. These data are taken from a study of blood T cell repertoires in COVID-19. The wider study: The samples span acute and convalescent COVID-19 from the United States, Italy and Spain. From T cells, B-cell-depleted T cells, or PBMCs came the material, which was cDNA or gDNA.

Original analysis: Reference gene primers were amplified, and this amplification served to estimate nucleated cell counts. Sequencing was performed with immunoSEQ multiplex PCR; in TCRdb, only in-frame clones are kept and a portion is missing. That table is the source of V, J and clone size, and D and trimming were worked out from the DNA. The sample contains 200,000 to 250,000 clones, less than 85% of which appear only once. The receptor was isolated from a woman between 65 and 79 years old with acute or convalescent COVID-19. Sequences were obtained from peripheral blood.

CDR3 sequence (DNA): TGTGCCAGCGAGATAGCCCCGGGATCAGAGGACTATGGCTACACCTTC. Protein: CASEIAPGSEDYGYTF. The chain carries TRBV5-6 and TRBJ1-2; no clear D. CDR1 is SGHDT and CDR2 is YYEEEE in the germline V gene. The CDR3 extends over 16 amino acids. V shed 7 bases and J shed 3 bases, with 22 bases lying between them. The variable domain in full, completed from reference TRBV5-6 and TRBJ1-2, reads DAGVTQSPTHLIKTRGQQVTLRCSPKSGHDTVSWYQQALGQGPQFIFQYYEEEERQRGNFPDRFSGHQFPNYSSELNVNALLLGDSALYLCASEIAPGSEDYGYTFGSGTRLTVV.